This T cell receptor beta chain originates from a study of blood T cells in healthy people across ages. Germline CDR1 reads SQVTM; CDR2 reads ANQGSEA. V gave up 4 bases and J gave up 2 bases, with 14 bases separating them. The CDR3 loop spans 14 amino acids. General study findings and limits: A roughly linear age-dependent decrease characterized TCR beta diversity per million T cells. With unsorted PBMCs, a conclusive comparison of naive versus antigen-experienced cells was not possible.

Primers used in a second PCR of roughly 6 to 12 cycles were a sample-barcoded 5' primer and a J-beta primer mix. TCRdb processed the 5' RACE reads anew with MiXCR; each CDR3 protein has one entry. The sample comprises approximately 1.5 million distinct CDR3 sequences, around 35% of which are singletons, and roughly 10% rests with the top ten. This clonotype was seen many times. Its cognate antigen is unknown. Sequencing was performed on blood. This TCR was sampled from a woman aged 25 to 45 in good health. V is TRBV29-1 and J is TRBJ2-5, with D perhaps TRBD2 (6 bases). CDR3 region: CSVGQVAGQETQYF. CDR3 bases: TGCAGCGTTGGGCAGGTCGCGGGGCAAGAGACCCAGTACTTC.